This TCR beta chain was sequenced in a study of T cell changes during pregnancy in multiple sclerosis. Method: immunoSEQ multiplex PCR; TCRdb's copy keeps in-frame clones and lacks some. The sample carries some 38,000 clones, about 88% recorded once. CDR3 length equals 16 residues. V was clipped by 2 bases and J by 1 base, with 14 bases between them. Looked up from germline, CDR1 is LNHDA and CDR2 is SQIVND (reference sequence). This sequence was found in a female donor with multiple sclerosis, enrolled in a pregnancy study. The source was CD8+ T cells from peripheral blood mononuclear cells, collected in the third trimester of pregnancy. The chain is built from TRBV19 and TRBJ1-2, with D tentatively TRBD1 (5 bases). CDR3 sequence (DNA): TGTGCCAGTAGTATATTTTCACAGGACCTTAACTATGGCTACACCTTC. It encodes CASSIFSQDLNYGYTF. Using reference TRBV19 and TRBJ1-2 for the parts outside the CDR3, the full variable domain is DGGITQSPKYLFRKEGQNVTLSCEQNLNHDAMYWYRQDPGQGLRLIYYSQIVNDFQKGDIAEGYSVSREKKESFPLTVTSAQKNPTAFYLCASSIFSQDLNYGYTFGSGTRLTVV.